This is a list of T cell receptor beta chains from one sample in a study of blood T cells in healthy people across ages. Via MiXCR, TCRdb re-called the 5' RACE reads, giving one row per CDR3 protein. The sample holds around 2 million distinct CDR3 sequences; about 39% are singletons and the top ten take 23%. Sequencing was carried out using blood. Receptor source: a human donor in good health. CDR3s include the opening cysteine and the closing phenylalanine or tryptophan. D genes are given only for firm matches. Some rows have no size entry. The others give once, few or many, or a class for an expanded clone.

size: .
V: TRBV6-2/TRBV6-3
J: TRBJ2-3
D: .
DNA: TGTGCCAGCAGCACCATGACAGGTACGCAGTATTTT
CDR3: CASSTMTGTQYF

size: .
V: TRBV12-3/TRBV12-4
J: TRBJ1-2
D: TRBD1
DNA: TGTGCCAGCACCGGAACAGGGGGTGGTCGAGGCTACACCTTC
CDR3: CASTGTGGGRGYTF

size: .
V: TRBV7-9
J: TRBJ2-1
D: .
DNA: TGTGCCAGCAGCTCCTTAAGCGGGTTGGTGTCCTACAATGAGCAGTTCTTC
CDR3: CASSSLSGLVSYNEQFF

size: .
V: TRBV12-3/TRBV12-4
J: TRBJ2-1
D: TRBD1
DNA: TGTGCCAGCAGTTTACTTGCAGGGGGCGATGAGCAGTTCTTC
CDR3: CASSLLAGGDEQFF

size: .
V: TRBV6-6
J: TRBJ2-7
D: TRBD1
DNA: TGTGCCAGCAGTCCTGGGCGGAACAGGGGCGTCTACGAGCAGTACTTC
CDR3: CASSPGRNRGVYEQYF

size: .
V: TRBV6-6
J: TRBJ2-1
D: .
DNA: TGTGCCAGCAGAAACGGGCCAAGCTCCTACAATGAGCAGTTCTTC
CDR3: CASRNGPSSYNEQFF

size: .
V: TRBV5-1
J: TRBJ2-7
D: TRBD2
DNA: TGCGCCAGCAGCTCCGGGACTAGCGGAATCTCCTACGAGCAGTACTTC
CDR3: CASSSGTSGISYEQYF

size: .
V: TRBV10-3
J: TRBJ2-7
D: .
DNA: TGTGCCATCGGTGGGGGAGGCGAGCAGTACTTC
CDR3: CAIGGGGEQYF

size: .
V: TRBV28
J: TRBJ1-6
D: .
DNA: TGTGCCAGCAGAGACCGGGGGATCTATAATTCACCCCTCCACTTT
CDR3: CASRDRGIYNSPLHF

size: few
V: TRBV5-1
J: TRBJ2-5
D: TRBD1
DNA: TGCGCCAGCAGCGTGGACAGGGTAGGAGAGACCCAGTACTTC
CDR3: CASSVDRVGETQYF

size: .
V: TRBV7-2
J: TRBJ2-1
D: .
DNA: TGTGCCAGCAACTTAGACAGCGACAATGAGCAGTTCTTC
CDR3: CASNLDSDNEQFF

size: .
V: TRBV7-2
J: TRBJ1-4
D: .
DNA: TGTGCCAGCAGCTTAGCGCGGGGTAGTGAAAAACTGTTTTTT
CDR3: CASSLARGSEKLFF

size: once
V: TRBV24-1
J: TRBJ2-1
D: TRBD2
DNA: TGTGCCACCAGTGATTTTGCGGGGGGAGGGAATGAGCAGTTCTTC
CDR3: CATSDFAGGGNEQFF

size: .
V: TRBV6-1
J: TRBJ2-1
D: .
DNA: TGTGCCAGCAGTGAAAGGGGGGCTAGTTGGACCCAGTTCTTC
CDR3: CASSERGASWTQFF

size: .
V: TRBV7-2
J: TRBJ2-1
D: TRBD2
DNA: TGTGCCAGCAGGGCTAGCGGGGAGGGTGAGCAGTTCTTC
CDR3: CASRASGEGEQFF

size: .
V: TRBV9
J: TRBJ2-5
D: TRBD2
DNA: TGTGCCAGCAGCGTAGGGGCGGGGGGGACCCAGTACTTC
CDR3: CASSVGAGGTQYF

size: few
V: TRBV5-1
J: TRBJ1-1
D: .
DNA: TGCGCCAGCAGCTTGGTTTTAAAGGGCACTGAAGCTTTCTTT
CDR3: CASSLVLKGTEAFF

size: .
V: TRBV20-1
J: TRBJ2-3
D: .
DNA: TGCAGTGCTAGAGATAGCGGCGGGGTGGGAGATGCGCAGTATTTT
CDR3: CSARDSGGVGDAQYF

size: .
V: TRBV3-1
J: TRBJ1-2
D: TRBD1
DNA: TGTGCCAGCAGCCAACAGGGACAGCGATGGGGCTACACCTTC
CDR3: CASSQQGQRWGYTF

size: .
V: TRBV12-3/TRBV12-4
J: TRBJ1-4
D: .
DNA: TGTGCCAGCATCCCCGTACATAATGAAAAACTGTTTTTT
CDR3: CASIPVHNEKLFF

size: few
V: TRBV7-9
J: TRBJ1-1
D: .
DNA: TGTGCCAGCAGCCTAGGCCTCCAGATTGAAGCTTTCTTT
CDR3: CASSLGLQIEAFF

size: .
V: TRBV15
J: TRBJ1-1
D: .
DNA: TGTGCCACCAGCACGGTCTCGAACACTGAAGCTTTCTTT
CDR3: CATSTVSNTEAFF

size: .
V: TRBV29-1
J: TRBJ1-1
D: .
DNA: TGCAGCGTCGAACCCTCTATGAACACTGAAGCTTTCTTT
CDR3: CSVEPSMNTEAFF

size: .
V: TRBV27
J: TRBJ2-1
D: .
DNA: TGTGCCAGCAGCCTGGGGGACACCTACGAGCAGTTCTTC
CDR3: CASSLGDTYEQFF

size: .
V: TRBV20-1
J: TRBJ2-7
D: .
DNA: TGCAGTGCAGGGGGAGCGGTCCTTAGCTCCTACGAGCAGTACTTC
CDR3: CSAGGAVLSSYEQYF

size: .
V: TRBV6-1
J: TRBJ2-3
D: TRBD2
DNA: TGTGCCAGCTTAACCGGGGGGGCCGAAGATACGCAGTATTTT
CDR3: CASLTGGAEDTQYF

size: .
V: TRBV6-5
J: TRBJ1-1
D: .
DNA: TGTGCCAGCTACAATAACCCTGCCTCCGATGCCGCTTTCTTT
CDR3: CASYNNPASDAAFF

size: .
V: TRBV6-6
J: TRBJ1-6
D: TRBD1
DNA: TGTGCCAGCATTTATGGACCCACCGGGACAGAAAATTCACCCCTCCACTTT
CDR3: CASIYGPTGTENSPLHF

size: .
V: TRBV5-1
J: TRBJ2-5
D: TRBD1
DNA: TGCGCCAGCAGCTTGGGCTCCACAGGGGAAGAGACCCAGTACTTC
CDR3: CASSLGSTGEETQYF

size: few
V: TRBV2
J: TRBJ1-1
D: .
DNA: TGTGCCAGCAGCGGTAATCCGGGGCACCGGGTGAACACTGAAGCTTTCTTT
CDR3: CASSGNPGHRVNTEAFF

size: few
V: TRBV7-9
J: TRBJ1-4
D: .
DNA: TGTGCCAGCAGCCCGGTAGCGGCAGGGCGGGAAAAACTGTTTTTT
CDR3: CASSPVAAGREKLFF

size: .
V: TRBV20-1
J: TRBJ2-5
D: .
DNA: TGCAGTGCTTCGGATTGGGGGGGCCGGGGAGAGACCCAGTACTTC
CDR3: CSASDWGGRGETQYF

size: .
V: TRBV30
J: TRBJ2-1
D: .
DNA: TGTGCCTGGAGTAGGTCTGAGCAGTTCTTC
CDR3: CAWSRSEQFF

size: .
V: TRBV5-1
J: TRBJ1-2
D: .
DNA: TGCGCCAGCAGCTTATCCGAAGCCCTCTATGGCTACACCTTC
CDR3: CASSLSEALYGYTF

size: .
V: TRBV2
J: TRBJ1-5
D: TRBD1
DNA: TGTGCCAGCAGTGCCGGACAGGACTTTAGTCAGCCCCAGCATTTT
CDR3: CASSAGQDFSQPQHF

size: .
V: TRBV4-2
J: TRBJ2-3
D: TRBD1
DNA: TGTGCCAGCAGCCCGGTCTACAGGGGACGCACAGATACGCAGTATTTT
CDR3: CASSPVYRGRTDTQYF

size: .
V: TRBV7-9
J: TRBJ1-1
D: TRBD1
DNA: TGTGCCAGCAGCTCCCGGACAGGCGATGAAGCTTTCTTT
CDR3: CASSSRTGDEAFF

size: few
V: TRBV6-2/TRBV6-3
J: TRBJ2-1
D: TRBD1
DNA: TGTGCCAGCAGTTATTCGACAGGGACACATGAGCAGTTCTTC
CDR3: CASSYSTGTHEQFF

size: many
V: TRBV29-1
J: TRBJ2-3
D: TRBD1
DNA: TGCAGCGTTGGACAGGGGGCGCGGACAGATACGCAGTATTTT
CDR3: CSVGQGARTDTQYF

size: .
V: TRBV12-3/TRBV12-4
J: TRBJ1-4
D: .
DNA: TGTGCCAGCAGCACCTCGGCCCGAGGAAAACTGTTTTTT
CDR3: CASSTSARGKLFF

size: many
V: TRBV7-3
J: TRBJ2-1
D: .
DNA: TGTGCCAGCAGCTTATATCCCAGCTCCTACAATGAGCAGTTCTTC
CDR3: CASSLYPSSYNEQFF

size: .
V: TRBV4-2
J: TRBJ1-2
D: .
DNA: TGTGCCAGCAGCCAAGATGGAGCAGGGTTTACTGACTATGGCTACACCTTC
CDR3: CASSQDGAGFTDYGYTF

size: .
V: TRBV7-9
J: TRBJ2-1
D: .
DNA: TGTGCCAGCAGCGGAAAGACAACGGATGAGCAGTTCTTC
CDR3: CASSGKTTDEQFF

size: .
V: TRBV20-1
J: TRBJ2-1
D: .
DNA: TGCAGTACCCGCAGGGTGAACGCCTACAATGAGCAGTTCTTC
CDR3: CSTRRVNAYNEQFF

size: .
V: TRBV2
J: TRBJ1-2
D: TRBD1
DNA: TGTGCCAGCAGTGAAGGGACAGGGAGGTTCACCTTC
CDR3: CASSEGTGRFTF

size: .
V: TRBV4-1
J: TRBJ1-2
D: .
DNA: TGCGCCAGCAGCCAAGTAGGCACAGGGAACTATGGCTACACCTTC
CDR3: CASSQVGTGNYGYTF

size: .
V: TRBV12-3/TRBV12-4
J: TRBJ2-2
D: TRBD1
DNA: TGTGCCAGCAGTTACCCCGGGACAGGGGAAAAAGGTTGGGTTGGCGGGGAGCTGTTTTTT
CDR3: CASSYPGTGEKGWVGGELFF